This section outlines one TCR beta chain sequence together with its context. This sample was included in a study of T cells after somatic rescue of genetic block. Libraries were prepared by immunoSEQ multiplex PCR; TCRdb keeps only in-frame clonotypes and omits some of them. The table lists 80,000 to 100,000 clones, 70% to 90% of them singletons. The source is a woman between 18 and 30 years old. The sample was peripheral blood mononuclear cells (PBMCs).

CDR3 nucleotides: TGTGCCACCAGCAGGGGAGGACTGTACAATGAGCAGTTCTTC. Translating gives CATSRGGLYNEQFF. The chain has TRBV15 and TRBJ2-1, with a tentative D call TRBD2 (6 bases). V lost 3 bases, J lost 4 bases, and 10 bases lay in between. The germline CDR1 and CDR2 sequences are LNHNV and YYDKDF (reference sequence). The CDR3 totals 14 residues.